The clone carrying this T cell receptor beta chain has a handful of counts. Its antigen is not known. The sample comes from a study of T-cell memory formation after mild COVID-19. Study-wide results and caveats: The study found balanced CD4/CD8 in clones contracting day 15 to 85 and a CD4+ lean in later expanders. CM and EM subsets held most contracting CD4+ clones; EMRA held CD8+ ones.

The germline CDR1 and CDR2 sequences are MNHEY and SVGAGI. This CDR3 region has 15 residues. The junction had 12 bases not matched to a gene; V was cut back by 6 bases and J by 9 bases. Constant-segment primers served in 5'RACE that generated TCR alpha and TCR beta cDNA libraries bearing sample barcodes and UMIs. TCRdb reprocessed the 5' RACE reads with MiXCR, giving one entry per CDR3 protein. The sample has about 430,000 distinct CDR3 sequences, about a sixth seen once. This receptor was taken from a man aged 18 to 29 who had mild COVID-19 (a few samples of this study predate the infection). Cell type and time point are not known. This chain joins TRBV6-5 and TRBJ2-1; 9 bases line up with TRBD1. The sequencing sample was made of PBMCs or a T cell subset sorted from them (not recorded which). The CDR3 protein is CASSEDRGRFSEQFF. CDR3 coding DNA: TGTGCCAGCAGCGAAGACAGGGGGAGGTTCAGTGAGCAGTTCTTC.